Each of the 32 T cell receptor beta chains below was sequenced from the same sample in a study of Graves' ophthalmopathy and Graves' hyperthyroidism. Scientists amplified the TCR beta CDR3 regions from RNA transcripts. In the first round, RT-PCR was carried out with HTBI primers, and a multiplex PCR formed the second round. TCRdb re-called the multiplex PCR reads through MiXCR, storing one row per CDR3 protein. Among 500,000 to 700,000 distinct CDR3 sequences listed, 35% to 45% were seen once. Sample: peripheral blood or thyroid tissue (not recorded which). These receptors all stem from an adult man with Graves' hyperthyroidism.

The gene calls are TRBV5-1 and TRBJ2-2; tentative D call: TRBD1 (6 bases). V lost 0 bases, J lost 7 bases, and 16 bases lay in between. The germline CDR1 and CDR2 sequences are SGHRS and YFSETQ. The CDR3 has 16 residues. In DNA, the CDR3 is TGCGCCAGCAGCTTGGGGACGTCTTCCAGGGGCGGGGAGCTGTTTTTT. Translation: CASSLGTSSRGGELFF.

The V and J genes are TRBV25-1 and TRBJ1-2, with 7 bases fitting TRBD1. The CDR3 is made up of 12 amino acids. Germline assignment: CDR1 MGHDK and CDR2 SYGVNS. Trimming took 8 bases from V and 8 from J; bases not matched to a gene: 8. The CDR3 nucleotides read TGTGCCAGCGGGGCAGGGGGAAGCGGCTACACCTTC. Amino acid sequence: CASGAGGSGYTF.

This clonotype was detected only a few times. The chain carries TRBV20-1 and TRBJ2-7; perhaps TRBD2 as D (6 bases). Looked up from germline, CDR1 is DFQATT and CDR2 is SNEGSKA (reference sequence). This CDR3 is 14 amino acids long. V shed 3 bases and J shed 6 bases, with 18 bases lying between them. CDR3 nucleotides: TGCAGTGCTAGGATACGCGGGACGGCGGGCGAGCAGTACTTC. Its protein product is CSARIRGTAGEQYF.

This clonotype was detected many times. The chain joins TRBV20-1 to TRBJ1-4; 9 bases are shared with TRBD1. With V trimmed by 1 base and J by 8 bases, 11 bases remained unmatched. This CDR3 contains 16 residues. Germline-derived CDR1 and CDR2 are DFQATT and SNEGSKA (reference sequence). CDR3 bases: TGCAGTGCTAGAGTAGAAACAGGGGGCTTGTTGGAAAAACTGTTTTTT. Translation: CSARVETGGLLEKLFF.

Concerning this clonotype: A read error may explain this, as a much larger clone is one base away. The V gene is TRBV20-1, the J gene TRBJ1-2, with TRBD1 as a possible D gene (5 bases). Trimming took off 1 base at V and 7 bases at J, with 16 bases between the two ends. This CDR3 is 14 amino acids long. Germline V lookup: CDR1 DFQATT, CDR2 SNEGSKA (reference sequence). The CDR3 reads CSARGPWAGGGYTF. CDR3 sequence (DNA): TGCAGTGCTAGAGGTCCTTGGGCCGGGGGTGGCTACACCTTC.

The chain employs TRBV5-8 and TRBJ1-2, with 10 bases lining up with TRBD1. The CDR3 covers 16 residues. V gave up 2 bases and J gave up 4 bases; unmatched junction bases: 8. The germline CDR1 and CDR2 sequences are SGHTS and YDEGEE. The CDR3 nucleotides are TGTGCCAGCAGCTTACCGGGACAGGGGATCGCCTATGGCTACACCTTC. It codes for CASSLPGQGIAYGYTF.

The V call is TRBV7-9, the J call TRBJ2-6; D gene unclear. This CDR3 spans 15 amino acids. Trimming removed 1 base at V and 3 bases at J, with 7 bases between. Per germline, CDR1 SEHNR and CDR2 FQNEAQ (reference sequence). The chain's CDR3 is CASSLDNRGANVLTF. The CDR3, as DNA: TGTGCCAGCAGCTTAGACAATCGTGGGGCCAACGTCCTGACTTTC.

This clonotype has a handful of counts. The rearrangement links TRBV6-5 to TRBJ2-7, with 8 bases fitting TRBD1. CDR3 length equals 14 residues. The V gene end was trimmed by 7 bases and the J gene end by 5 bases; junction bases not matched to a gene: 10. The V gene's germline CDR1 is MNHEY and CDR2 SVGAGI. The CDR3 loop reads CASKLSGTGHEQYF. The CDR3 coding sequence is TGTGCCAGCAAATTATCCGGGACAGGTCACGAGCAGTACTTC.

This clonotype was observed a single time. A much larger clone sits a single nucleotide away, making a read error possible. V and J are TRBV7-9 and TRBJ2-5; 8 nucleotides line up with TRBD2. Germline V gene data show CDR1 as SEHNR and CDR2 as FQNEAQ (reference sequence). With 5 bases clipped from V and 5 bases from J, the junction kept 16 bases outside the gene matches. This CDR3 region has 17 residues. The CDR3 loop reads CASSQDGIAGWQETQYF. In DNA, the CDR3 is TGTGCCAGCAGCCAAGATGGGATAGCGGGATGGCAGGAGACCCAGTACTTC.

This clonotype was counted ten times or more. DNA for the CDR3: TGTGCCAGCAGTGAAGGGCCTCCCGGGACAATGAACACTGAAGCTTTCTTT. It encodes CASSEGPPGTMNTEAFF. This chain links TRBV2 with TRBJ1-1, with a tentative D call TRBD1 (6 bases). Trimming shortened V by 1 base and J by 0 bases, and 15 bases separated the two germline ends. The CDR3 is made up of 17 amino acids. Per germline, CDR1 SNHLY and CDR2 FYNNEI.

The J gene is TRBJ1-6, the V gene TRBV7-2, with D possibly matching TRBD1 (5 bases). The V end lost 3 bases, the J end lost 7 bases, and 10 bases lay between the germline ends. CDR1 is SGHTA, CDR2 FQGNSA, per germline. This CDR3 has 14 residues. CDR3 nucleotide sequence: TGTGCCAGCAGCTTTGGGACCCTGAATTCACCCCTCCACTTT. The encoded protein is CASSFGTLNSPLHF.

The rearrangement links TRBV10-3 to TRBJ1-2, with D tentatively TRBD1 (5 bases). Per the germline V gene, CDR1 is ENHRY and CDR2 is SYGVKD. The CDR3 is 14 amino acids. Trimming removed 2 bases at V and 6 bases at J, with 13 bases between. The CDR3 DNA reads TGTGCCATCAGTGAGGCCAGGGAGAGGGATGGCTACACCTTC. This gives the protein CAISEARERDGYTF.

Ten or more counts support this clonotype. An end of the junction differs from the germline gene, which may be a read error. The chain links TRBV6-5 to TRBJ1-6; 9 bases align to TRBD1. The CDR3 is 14 amino acids. Germline CDR1 is MNHEY and CDR2 is SVGAGI. CDR3 nucleotide sequence: TGCGCCAGCAGCTCGACAGGGGGTGATTCACCCCTCCACTTT. Protein sequence: CASSSTGGDSPLHF.

The chain combines TRBV3-1 with TRBJ2-1, with 10 bases matching TRBD2. This CDR3 comprises 16 residues. Trimming at V came to 6 bases and at J to 9 bases, leaving 14 bases not matched to a gene. Germline V gene sequence: CDR1 LGHDT, CDR2 YNNKEL (reference sequence). CDR3 coding DNA: TGTGCCAGCAGACCAGGAGCGGGGGGGCCGTTGAGTGAGCAGTTCTTC. Protein sequence: CASRPGAGGPLSEQFF.

To note about this clonotype: The limits of the CDR3 on the DNA are not certain, so only TCRdb's listed CDR3 is given. This chain connects TRBV29-1 to TRBJ2-2. The CDR3 spans 12 amino acids, including both terminal residues. Germline V gives CDR1 SQVTM, CDR2 ANQGSEA. The CDR3 here is CGVANGAGELFF.

In this sample, this clonotype turned up many times. This rearrangement joins TRBV24-1 to TRBJ2-3, with D perhaps assigned TRBD1 or TRBD2 (6 bases each). The V gene's germline CDR1 is KGHDR and CDR2 SFDVKD. The V end lost 4 bases, the J end lost 1 base, and 20 bases lay between the germline ends. There are 18 residues in the CDR3. The CDR3 sequence: CATSDGARRGGRTDTQYF. Written as DNA, the CDR3 is TGTGCCACCAGTGACGGGGCGAGGAGAGGGGGGCGCACAGATACGCAGTATTTT.

In the case of this clonotype: Given a much more abundant clone one base away, this may be a read error. The V gene is TRBV5-1, the J gene TRBJ2-7; no reliable D call. Per the germline V gene, CDR1 is SGHRS and CDR2 is YFSETQ. There are 14 residues in the CDR3. CDR3 residues: CASSLLDEADEQYF. DNA of the CDR3: TGTGCCAGCAGCTTGCTGGACGAGGCCGACGAGCAGTACTTC.

A word on this clonotype: Mismatch with germline at one junction end may stem from a read error. The V and J genes are TRBV4-1 and TRBJ1-4; no firm D call. This CDR3 has 17 residues. Germline-derived CDR1 and CDR2 are MGHRA and YSYEKL. The chain's CDR3 is CASSQEGLAGSNEKLFF. The CDR3 region has the DNA TGTGCCAGCAGCCAAGAAGGGCTAGCGGGGTCTAATGAAAAACTGTTTTTT.

This clonotype has ten or more counts. The chain employs TRBV6-6 and TRBJ1-5; D is ambiguous. CDR1 MNHNY and CDR2 SVGAGI come from the germline V gene (reference sequence). V was trimmed by 8 bases and J by 7 bases, leaving 9 bases between them. This CDR3 is built from 11 residues. CDR3 amino acids: CASGDGQPQHF. The CDR3 DNA is TGTGCCAGCGGAGATGGGCAGCCCCAGCATTTT.

This sequence joins TRBV10-3 and TRBJ2-7; 10 bases map to TRBD2. Near its end, the DNA agrees better with TRBJ2-1, so the J call may be wrong. The CDR3 has 15 amino acids. CDR1 is ENHRY, CDR2 SYGVKD, per germline. The chain's CDR3 is CAISESASGGNEQFF. The CDR3 DNA reads as TGTGCCATCAGTGAGTCGGCTAGCGGGGGAAATGAGCAGTTCTTC.

This clonotype was found many times. The chain joins TRBV6-2 or TRBV6-3 to TRBJ1-1; no definite D call. Germline CDR1 and CDR2: MNHEY and SVGEGT. Trimming took off 8 bases at V and 5 bases at J, with 9 bases between the two ends. CDR3 length: 11 residues. The CDR3 nucleotides read TGTGCCAGCTCGATGGGGACTGAAGCTTTCTTT. Its translation: CASSMGTEAFF.

The chain employs TRBV19 and TRBJ1-1; a possible D gene is TRBD1 (6 bases). Germline assignment: CDR1 LNHDA and CDR2 SQIVND (reference sequence). V was clipped by 1 base and J by 5 bases, with 14 bases between them. The CDR3 covers 15 residues. The CDR3 DNA reads as TGTGCCAGTAGTATAGTCTGGGACCAGGGGACTGAAGCTTTCTTT. Its translation: CASSIVWDQGTEAFF.

This clonotype was detected only once. V gene TRBV30 combines with J gene TRBJ2-2; 7 bases are shared with TRBD2. The J segment lost 4 bases and the V segment lost 2 bases, leaving 4 bases of the junction unmatched. Germline V gene data show CDR1 as GTSNPN and CDR2 as SVGIG (reference sequence). The CDR3 has 14 residues. CDR3 in DNA: TGTGCCTGGAGTCCCGGGACTATCACCGGGGAGCTGTTTTTT. Translated: CAWSPGTITGELFF.

This clonotype came up many times. This chain uses TRBV12-3 or TRBV12-4 with TRBJ2-5; D perhaps matches TRBD1 (6 bases). V was trimmed by 7 bases and J by 1 base, leaving 16 bases between them. The CDR3 runs 15 residues. CDR3 in amino acids: CASTFAQGTQETQYF. In nucleotides, the CDR3 is TGTGCCAGCACGTTTGCACAGGGTACCCAAGAGACCCAGTACTTC.

The chain joins TRBV7-9 to TRBJ1-5; D is possibly TRBD1 (5 bases). The V and J ends lost 5 bases and 2 bases respectively, with 10 bases between them. The CDR3 is 14 amino acids. CDR1 and CDR2 from the germline V gene are SEHNR and FQNEAQ (reference sequence). The CDR3 reads CASSVGAGNQPQHF. CDR3 in DNA: TGTGCCAGCAGCGTAGGGGCGGGCAATCAGCCCCAGCATTTT.

The genes are TRBV3-1 and TRBJ2-7; D is ambiguous. In germline, CDR1 is LGHDT, CDR2 YNNKEL (reference sequence). The CDR3 has 12 amino acids. V dropped 0 bases and J dropped 4 bases, with 4 bases sitting between them. CDR3 bases: TGTGCCAGCAGCCAAGAAATATACGAGCAGTACTTC. Its translation: CASSQEIYEQYF.

This clonotype was counted a few times. At one end, the junction sequence differs from germline, possibly due to a read error. This chain links TRBV20-1 with TRBJ2-7; D possibly corresponds to TRBD2 (6 bases). The germline V gene encodes CDR1 DFQATT and CDR2 SNEGSKA (reference sequence). CDR3 length equals 13 residues. CDR3 protein: CSASRDSPYGQYF. The CDR3 DNA reads as TGCAGTGCTTCCCGGGACTCCCCCTACGGGCAGTACTTC.

Of note for this clonotype: Being one base from a much bigger clone, this may be a read error. DNA for the CDR3: TGTGCCAGCAGCTTAAATTCAGCCGGGGAGCTGGTTTTT. Its protein product is CASSLNSAGELVF. The chain has TRBV7-3 and TRBJ2-2; a possible D gene is TRBD2 (5 bases). The CDR3 is 13 amino acids. CDR1 is SGHTA, CDR2 FQGTGA, per germline.

A few counts support this clonotype. This chain connects TRBV7-3 to TRBJ2-3, with 9 bases matching TRBD2. The CDR3 sequence is 16 residues long. The germline CDR1 and CDR2 sequences are SGHTA and FQGTGA. The V and J ends lost 5 bases and 4 bases, in that order; junction bases with no gene match: 10. The CDR3 bases are TGTGCCAGCAGCATCCTAGCGGGACCCTCCCCAGATACGCAGTATTTT. Amino acid sequence: CASSILAGPSPDTQYF.

The chain employs TRBV5-1 and TRBJ2-3; a weak D match, TRBD1 (5 bases). Trimming removed 1 base at V and 5 bases at J, with 8 bases between. The CDR3 runs to 13 residues. The germline CDR1 and CDR2 sequences are SGHRS and YFSETQ. CDR3 region: CASSLSGIDTQYF. DNA of the CDR3: TGCGCCAGCAGCTTGTCAGGGATAGATACGCAGTATTTT.

The chain is built from TRBV7-2 and TRBJ2-2; D possibly corresponds to TRBD1 (6 bases). Trimming took off 5 bases at V and 2 bases at J, with 21 bases between the two ends. The germline V gene has CDR1 SGHTA and CDR2 FQGNSA. CDR3 length: 18 amino acids. CDR3 region: CASSQETRGTPNTGELFF. Written as DNA, the CDR3 is TGTGCCAGCAGCCAAGAGACAAGGGGGACCCCCAACACCGGGGAGCTGTTTTTT. Full variable domain (remainder filled in from reference TRBV7-2 and TRBJ2-2): GAGVSQSPSNKVTEKGKDVELRCDPISGHTALYWYRQSLGQGLEFLIYFQGNSAPDKSGLPSDRFSAERTGGSVSTLTIQRTQQEDSAVYLCASSQETRGTPNTGELFFGEGSRLTVL.

The chain has TRBV10-1 and TRBJ2-3; 7 positions match TRBD2. In germline, CDR1 is WNHNN, CDR2 SYGVQD (reference sequence). The CDR3 extends over 13 amino acids. CDR3 amino acids: CATRGDGTDTQYF. The CDR3 coding sequence is TGCGCGACCCGGGGGGATGGAACAGATACGCAGTATTTT.